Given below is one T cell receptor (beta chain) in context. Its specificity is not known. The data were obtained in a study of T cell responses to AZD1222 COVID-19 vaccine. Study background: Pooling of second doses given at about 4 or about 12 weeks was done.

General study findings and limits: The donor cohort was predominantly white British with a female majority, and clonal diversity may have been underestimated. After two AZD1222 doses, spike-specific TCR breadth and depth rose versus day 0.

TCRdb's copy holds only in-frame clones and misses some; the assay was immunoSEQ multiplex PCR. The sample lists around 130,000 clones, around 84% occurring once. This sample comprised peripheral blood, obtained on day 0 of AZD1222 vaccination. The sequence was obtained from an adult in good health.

This CDR3 reads CASSLLQPIYGYTF. The DNA of the CDR3 is TGTGCCAGCAGCTTGTTGCAACCGATCTATGGCTACACCTTC. This chain uses TRBV5-5 with TRBJ1-2; unclear D gene. This CDR3 is 14 amino acids long. The germline V gene encodes CDR1 SGHKS and CDR2 YYEKEE (reference sequence). V was cut by 1 base and J by 4 bases, with 11 bases left in between.